This T cell receptor beta chain came from a study of sequential checkpoint blockade in melanoma. Looking at the study overall: Both treatment sequences were followed by maintenance nivolumab.

CDR1 is SGHTA, CDR2 FQGNSA, per germline. This CDR3 region has 16 residues. Treatment in this sample: randomized to nivolumab then ipilimumab (arm A) or the reverse (arm B). DNA-damaging chemotherapy had not been given to any patient beforehand. PBMC sorting kept live CD3+CD8+ cells without CD19 or CD56. In this sample, this clone turned up a few times. At one of its ends the junction is not consistent with the germline gene, which may arise from a read error. Produced via immunoSEQ multiplex PCR; TCRdb's table is partial and in-frame only. The sample has some 10,000 clones; approximately 77% are singletons.

This chain uses TRBV7-2 with TRBJ2-7; 8 nucleotides line up with TRBD1. This receptor was taken from a human donor with melanoma. The sequences come from CD8+ T cells sorted from blood (inferred from file names), collected from a patient given nivolumab and ipilimumab in sequence. The CDR3 DNA sequence: TGCGCCAGCAGCCAAGACTTCGGACAGGGAGGCCACGAGCAGTACTTC. It is translated as CASSQDFGQGGHEQYF.